This TCR beta chain was identified during a study of blood T cell repertoires in COVID-19. The CDR3 runs 16 residues. Trimming stripped 0 bases from V and 0 bases from J, with 8 bases between. Germline CDR1 is MGHRA and CDR2 is YSYEKL. The protocol was immunoSEQ multiplex PCR, while the TCRdb copy is restricted to in-frame clones and leaves out a portion. The sample includes tens of thousands of clones, roughly 88% seen only once; the top ten take about 6.7%. The TCR sequence derives from a man between 70 and 80 years old with acute or convalescent COVID-19. Sequencing was performed on peripheral blood. The chain carries TRBV4-1 and TRBJ1-4; perhaps TRBD1 as D (5 bases). As DNA, the CDR3 is TGCGCCAGCAGCCAAGATCCGACAGCAACTAATGAAAAACTGTTTTTT. Translating gives CASSQDPTATNEKLFF.